This record concerns one TCR beta chain sequence. In the authors' methods: Nucleated cell counts were estimated from reference gene primer amplification. Here immunoSEQ multiplex PCR was the method, and the copy in TCRdb shows in-frame clones only, minus some. Clone size and the V and J calls come from that table; the DNA yielded D and trimming. The data show about 250,000 clones, around 88% seen once. The data derive from a study of blood T cell repertoires in COVID-19. Study information: Samples representing acute and convalescent COVID-19 were sourced from the United States, Italy and Spain. T cells, B-cell-depleted T cells, or PBMCs provided the cDNA or gDNA that served as material.

After removal of 5 bases from V and 9 bases from J, the junction contained 9 bases not matched to a gene. CDR1 is SEHNR and CDR2 is FQNEAQ in the germline V gene (reference sequence). The CDR3 has 13 amino acids. The sample taken for sequencing was peripheral blood. The receptor was isolated from a man older than 75 with acute or convalescent COVID-19. The chain employs TRBV7-9 and TRBJ2-5; 7 bases fit TRBD2. For the CDR3, the DNA is TGTGCCAGCAGCCCTGTCCGGGGGGTGGCCCAGTACTTC. Encoded protein: CASSPVRGVAQYF.